This T cell receptor beta chain was sequenced for a study of identical twins (dated by TCRdb to the mid-2010s). For the study in its entirety: TCR alpha and beta repertoires from monozygotic twins, unrelated adults of various ages and cord blood were deep-sequenced to test whether fetal clonotypes persist. Replicate twin experiments were performed at different times using different library preparation protocols to rule out contamination. Beyond this particular receptor, the publication reports: Invariant T cells such as MAIT and iNKT could partly confound zero-insertion analyses, although diverse VJ usage argued against such confounding for most clonotypes. Out-of-frame TCR alpha sharing in monozygotic twins was systematically underestimated by recombination models, whereas sharing between unrelated individuals was in agreement with the recombination models. Fewer insertions were carried by abundant cord blood beta clonotypes; a weaker similar trend was observed in young adult naive repertoires, while no such trend was observed in memory repertoires. Compared with coincidental sharing between unrelated individuals, out-of-frame TCR alpha sequences shared between twins had an excess of sequences with low generation probability. Because the same donors could not be followed over many years, conclusions were based on cross-sectional statistical analysis. A weaker excess of twin sharing was found in beta out-of-frame sequences because the signal-to-noise ratio was lowered by fewer shared sequences.

This clonotype has a handful of counts. The antigen this receptor binds is unknown. Per-nucleotide qualities are absent, and no much larger clonotype sits a single base away. Libraries were built with 5' RACE. Sequencing relied on an Illumina HiSeq 2000. A universal primer binding site was introduced by template switching, and a unique molecular identifier was present in the final cDNA, enabling accurate counting of TCR cDNA molecules. Specific primers in the conserved constant-segment region were used to synthesize first-strand cDNA for the TCR alpha and beta chains. To control for contamination, each cDNA library was double barcoded with a SMART-Mk sample barcode plus Illumina barcodes. Two successive PCR steps introduced TruSeq adapter sequences along with Illumina sample barcodes. Sequencing of the TCR alpha and beta cDNA libraries was done on the Illumina HiSeq platform using custom primers. The original methods were these. MiGEC was used to process raw reads and extract unique molecular identifiers, and MiXCR was used to find CDR3 positions. Recombination models were inferred per individual with the repgenHMM and IGoR tools using an EM algorithm. Shared clonotype analysis was performed with the tcR package in R, normalizing sharing by the product of cloneset sizes. To study raw recombination without the effects of thymic and clonal selection, out-of-frame nonproductive sequences were analyzed. Using fastp trimming at Q25 and MiXCR clonotype assembly, TCRdb reanalyzed the public sequencing data and kept in-frame beta chains. Each record represents a unique CDR3 protein, reported with the most common genes and DNA among its rows. TCRdb, not the authors, supplied the V and J calls. The sample has hundreds of thousands of distinct CDR3 sequences on record, roughly 24% of them singletons. The ten largest account for around 3% of the sample.

All donors were healthy Caucasians. The twin cohort consisted of three pairs of female monozygotic twins, all aged roughly 18 to 30 years. Positive isolation kits from Invitrogen were used to isolate CD4+ and CD8+ T cell populations. V gives up 5 bases and J gives up 1 base, and the segment between their germline ends measures 9 bases. Including cysteine and phenylalanine, the CDR3 has 14 amino acids. Kept here is only the CDR3 DNA, which spans 42 bases and is read in frame from base 1. CDR1 MNHNS and CDR2 SASEGT are derived from the germline V gene. The same sample was also used in a study of T cells expressing NK-cell markers. Taken from the second paper: In sorted CD3+CD56+NKG2C+, CD3+CD56+NKG2C- and CD3+CD56-NKG2C+ T-cell subsets from about 8 donors, TCR beta-chain repertoires were profiled. Among the eight sequenced donors, only one was HCMV-seronegative, while the other seven were HCMV-seropositive. In several experiments an anti-gammadeltaTCR antibody was added to restrict sorting to alphabetaTCR-expressing T cells. In over five donors, the dominant CD3+CD56+NKG2C+ clonotypes were among the top 10 CD8+ clonotypes and accounted for about 1.0-7.5% of CD8+ T cells. Those dominant clonotypes were again the most abundant among CD3+CD56-NKG2C+ cells in several donors, at about 25-65%. Whether the expanded NKG2C-expressing T cell clones were specific for HCMV antigens was left unclear. The study sequenced eight donors, all healthy volunteers chosen at random: three men and five women. A commercial ELISA kit detecting HCMV-specific IgG in serum was used to determine HCMV serostatus. MIGEC handled demultiplexing of the reads and grouping by UMI, while MiTCR was used to assemble and quantify clonotypes. Only TCR cDNA sequences supported by at least two reads were kept to exclude erroneous sequences. Downstream repertoire analysis used the tcR package, and clonotypes were matched across fractions by CDR3 nucleotide sequence plus V segment. VDJmatch was used to annotate antigen specificity against VDJdb, with one amino acid substitution in CDR3 allowed.

The source of this sequence is a woman aged 18-29 years in good health. The chain links TRBV6-1 with TRBJ1-5; TRBD1 is a weak D gene call, 6 bases matching. The material sequenced was CD4+ T cells sorted from blood. Here is the DNA: TGTGCCAGCAGTACACAGGGCAGCAATCAGCCCCAGCATTTT. This translates into CASSTQGSNQPQHF.